This entry is about one T cell receptor (beta chain). Antigen unknown. The entry originates in a study of cytotoxic CD8 clonotypes in ibrutinib-treated CLL. Study overall: The taking of response samples occurred after a median roughly 11 months of treatment, with a range of 6 to 36.

Study-level findings and limits: While tracking circulating CD8+ T-cell counts, baseline clonality exceeded that of age-matched healthy donors. Private clonotypes, not public ones, expanded at ibrutinib response. A rise in clonality was seen at ibrutinib response, and a fall back toward baseline was seen at progression.

CDR1 SGHRS and CDR2 YFSETQ come from the germline V gene. The V and J ends lost 2 bases and 0 bases respectively, with 11 bases between them. The CDR3 spans 15 residues. Measured with immunoSEQ multiplex PCR; TCRdb has only the in-frame clones, and not every one. The sample yields around 40,000 clones, over 55% seen once. The chain carries TRBV5-1 and TRBJ1-2; D remains ambiguous. This specimen was PBMCs, taken at disease progression, from a patient treated with ibrutinib. This clonotype was sampled from a human donor with chronic lymphocytic leukemia. The CDR3 DNA sequence: TGCGCCAGCAGCTTCTCCGACGGCGCTAACTATGGCTACACCTTC. Amino acids: CASSFSDGANYGYTF. Looking up the rest from reference TRBV5-1 and TRBJ1-2 gives the full variable domain: KAGVTQTPRYLIKTRGQQVTLSCSPISGHRSVSWYQQTPGQGLQFLFEYFSETQRNKGNFPGRFSGRQFSNSRSEMNVSTLELGDSALYLCASSFSDGANYGYTFGSGTRLTVV.